These 7 T cell receptor beta chains were sequenced from one sample in a study of human T cells and chemical hapten exposure. Time point specified: patch test 1, 2 weeks after DPC sensitization. Indicated treatment: therapeutic diphenylcyclopropenone sensitization with weekly scalp DPC. TCRdb re-analysed the RACE reads in MiXCR, keeping a single row per CDR3 protein. The sample lists more than 90,000 distinct CDR3 sequences; roughly a tenth were seen once. The source material was whole blood, sampled in connection with sensitization to the hapten diphenylcyclopropenone (DPC). The receptors shown here come from a man aged 40-49 years with alopecia areata. Some clones in this sample may be carry-over from other donors' samples.

A note on this clonotype: An end of the junction differs from the germline gene, which may be a read error. The chain recombines TRBV29-1 with TRBJ1-1; 7 bases align to TRBD1. This CDR3 spans 12 amino acids. Germline assignment: CDR1 SQVTM and CDR2 ANQGSEA. The CDR3 is CSVDRENIEAFF. CDR3 sequence (DNA): TGCAGCGTCGACAGGGAGAACATTGAAGCTTTCTTT.

This clonotype was found a few times. The chain carries TRBV18 and TRBJ2-7; D is perhaps TRBD1 or TRBD2 (5 bases each). The CDR3 sequence is 16 residues long. Germline CDR1 is KGHSH and CDR2 is LQKENI. V was shortened by 2 bases and J by 3 bases, with 17 bases between the two germline ends. CDR3 sequence: CASSPSGGGRGYEQYF. CDR3 nucleotides: TGTGCCAGCTCACCATCGGGTGGGGGTCGGGGCTACGAGCAGTACTTC. Full variable domain (remainder filled in from reference TRBV18 and TRBJ2-7): NAGVMQNPRHLVRRRGQEARLRCSPMKGHSHVYWYRQLPEEGLKFMVYLQKENIIDESGMPKERFSAEFPKEGPSILRIQQVVRGDSAAYFCASSPSGGGRGYEQYFGPGTRLTVT.

This clonotype was detected a few times. V gene TRBV24-1 combines with J gene TRBJ2-3; 9 bases map to TRBD1. The ends lost 4 bases at V and 9 bases at J; junction bases unmatched: 19. The CDR3 covers 18 residues. Per germline, CDR1 KGHDR and CDR2 SFDVKD. CDR3 protein: CATSDPSGTGMILETQYF. Here the CDR3 DNA reads TGTGCCACCAGTGACCCTTCCGGGACAGGGATGATCTTGGAAACGCAGTATTTT.

The genes are TRBV5-1 and TRBJ2-5; D unresolved. The germline V gene encodes CDR1 SGHRS and CDR2 YFSETQ. V was clipped by 7 bases and J by 4 bases, with 17 bases between them. The CDR3 totals 14 residues. The CDR3 loop reads CASPRTTVVETQYF. The CDR3 nucleotides are TGCGCCAGCCCAAGGACGACGGTTGTAGAGACCCAGTACTTC.

The CDR3 region is CASSRTAFNEQFF. DNA for the CDR3: TGTGCCAGCAGCCGTACCGCCTTCAATGAGCAGTTCTTC. This chain joins TRBV6-2 or TRBV6-3 and TRBJ2-1; D is uncertain. V lost 6 bases to trimming and J lost 6 bases, with 12 bases between them. From germline, CDR1 is MNHEY and CDR2 SVGEGT. The CDR3 totals 13 residues.

This clonotype was counted a few times. The chain employs TRBV5-8 and TRBJ1-5; 10 bases match TRBD1. V dropped 0 bases and J dropped 3; count of bases not matched to a gene: 3. This CDR3 contains 16 residues. Germline V CDR1 and CDR2: SGHTS, YDEGEE. DNA of the CDR3: TGTGCCAGCAGCTTGGGACAGGGGGCGACCAATCAGCCCCAGCATTTT. Encoded protein: CASSLGQGATNQPQHF.

This clonotype was observed at least ten times. The chain joins TRBV29-1 to TRBJ2-7; 8 bases fit TRBD2. Per germline, CDR1 SQVTM and CDR2 ANQGSEA. The CDR3 contains 13 residues. J was trimmed by 5 bases and V by 2 bases; bases with no gene match: 5. The CDR3, as DNA: TGCAGCGTTGAAAGCGGGAGCTTACACGAGCAGTACTTC. It codes for CSVESGSLHEQYF.